Listed below are T cell receptor beta chains from one sample, sequenced in a study of shared clonotypes between healthy human individuals. Profiling relied on immunoSEQ multiplex PCR, and the TCRdb table lists in-frame clones only, not all of them. The top ten hold about 45% of the sample, which has approximately 97,000 clones, roughly two thirds seen once. Sequenced input: memory CD8+ T cells sorted from blood. Every receptor here comes from a man younger than 40 in good health. Each CDR3 is given with its conserved first and last residue. Fields, in order: J gene, CDR3 length, D gene, clone size, V gene, CDR3 protein, CDR3 DNA. A D gene is named only where the DNA matches it firmly. Some rows mark clone size as missing; the rest say once, few, many or name a class of expanded clone.

J gene: TRBJ2-1
CDR3 length: 12
D gene: .
clone size: .
V gene: TRBV4-2
CDR3 protein: CASSQEGPRQFF
CDR3 DNA: TGTGCCAGCAGCCAAGAGGGACCTAGGCAGTTCTTC

J gene: TRBJ2-7
CDR3 length: 15
D gene: .
clone size: .
V gene: TRBV16
CDR3 protein: CASSQSGGAVWEQYF
CDR3 DNA: TGTGCCAGCAGCCAATCTGGGGGGGCCGTTTGGGAGCAGTACTTC

J gene: TRBJ2-1
CDR3 length: 13
D gene: .
clone size: .
V gene: TRBV27
CDR3 protein: CASSSSTYNEQFF
CDR3 DNA: TGTGCCAGCAGTTCGTCAACCTACAATGAGCAGTTCTTC

J gene: TRBJ1-1
CDR3 length: 13
D gene: .
clone size: .
V gene: TRBV7-8
CDR3 protein: CASSSGPVAEAFF
CDR3 DNA: TGTGCCAGCAGCTCGGGCCCAGTAGCTGAAGCTTTCTTT

J gene: TRBJ2-1
CDR3 length: 15
D gene: TRBD2
clone size: .
V gene: TRBV5-8
CDR3 protein: CASSFSLAGMHEQFF
CDR3 DNA: TGTGCCAGCAGCTTCAGCCTAGCGGGAATGCATGAGCAGTTCTTC

J gene: TRBJ2-5
CDR3 length: 16
D gene: TRBD1
clone size: .
V gene: TRBV5-1
CDR3 protein: CASSLDRDRGGETQYF
CDR3 DNA: TGCGCCAGCAGCTTAGACCGGGACAGGGGAGGGGAGACCCAGTACTTC

J gene: TRBJ2-2
CDR3 length: 15
D gene: .
clone size: few
V gene: TRBV5-6
CDR3 protein: CASMYRAPNTGELFF
CDR3 DNA: TGTGCCAGCATGTACAGGGCTCCGAACACCGGGGAGCTGTTTTTT

J gene: TRBJ1-1
CDR3 length: 12
D gene: .
clone size: many
V gene: TRBV7-9
CDR3 protein: CASSLGFTEAFF
CDR3 DNA: TGTGCCAGCAGCTTGGGGTTCACTGAAGCTTTCTTT

J gene: TRBJ2-7
CDR3 length: 15
D gene: TRBD2
clone size: .
V gene: TRBV18
CDR3 protein: CASSSAGVPNYEQYF
CDR3 DNA: TGTGCCAGCTCATCAGCGGGAGTTCCTAACTACGAGCAGTACTTC

J gene: TRBJ2-5
CDR3 length: 15
D gene: .
clone size: .
V gene: TRBV27
CDR3 protein: CASSFNLLSRGTQYF
CDR3 DNA: TGTGCCAGCAGTTTTAATCTTTTATCACGGGGGACCCAGTACTTC

J gene: TRBJ1-2
CDR3 length: 14
D gene: .
clone size: few
V gene: TRBV4-1
CDR3 protein: CASSQTSSRLGYTF
CDR3 DNA: TGCGCCAGCAGCCAAACCTCGAGCAGGCTCGGCTACACCTTC

J gene: TRBJ1-1
CDR3 length: 15
D gene: .
clone size: once
V gene: TRBV6-6
CDR3 protein: CASRADSPLVTEAFF
CDR3 DNA: TGTGCCAGCCGAGCGGACAGCCCCCTCGTCACTGAAGCTTTCTTT

J gene: TRBJ1-2
CDR3 length: 13
D gene: .
clone size: .
V gene: TRBV5-4
CDR3 protein: CASSWENQDGYTF
CDR3 DNA: TGTGCCAGCAGCTGGGAGAATCAGGATGGCTACACCTTC

J gene: TRBJ2-4
CDR3 length: 11
D gene: .
clone size: .
V gene: TRBV28
CDR3 protein: CASTGPYIQYF
CDR3 DNA: TGTGCCAGCACGGGGCCGTACATTCAGTACTTC

J gene: TRBJ2-5
CDR3 length: 14
D gene: .
clone size: .
V gene: TRBV11-2
CDR3 protein: CASSLGAGYETQYF
CDR3 DNA: TGTGCCAGCAGCTTAGGGGCAGGGTACGAGACCCAGTACTTC

J gene: TRBJ2-5
CDR3 length: 16
D gene: TRBD2
clone size: .
V gene: TRBV2
CDR3 protein: CASVGERLAGQETQYF
CDR3 DNA: TGTGCCAGCGTTGGAGAGCGACTAGCTGGGCAAGAGACCCAGTACTTC

J gene: TRBJ2-7
CDR3 length: 15
D gene: .
clone size: .
V gene: TRBV19
CDR3 protein: CASSAGTTRADEQYF
CDR3 DNA: TGTGCCAGTAGTGCCGGGACAACTCGCGCGGACGAGCAGTACTTC

J gene: TRBJ2-7
CDR3 length: 12
D gene: TRBD2
clone size: .
V gene: TRBV29-1
CDR3 protein: CSVTGLAYEQYF
CDR3 DNA: TGCAGCGTTACGGGACTAGCCTACGAGCAGTACTTC

J gene: TRBJ2-7
CDR3 length: 16
D gene: .
clone size: .
V gene: TRBV5-5
CDR3 protein: CASKRKSPGDSYEQYF
CDR3 DNA: TGTGCCAGTAAACGAAAATCCCCGGGAGATTCGTACGAGCAGTACTTC

J gene: TRBJ2-1
CDR3 length: 14
D gene: TRBD1
clone size: .
V gene: TRBV6-1
CDR3 protein: CAVGGDRGSNEQFF
CDR3 DNA: TGTGCCGTAGGTGGGGACAGGGGATCCAATGAGCAGTTCTTC

J gene: TRBJ2-1
CDR3 length: 15
D gene: TRBD2
clone size: .
V gene: TRBV7-9
CDR3 protein: CASSFLAGKEDEQFF
CDR3 DNA: TGTGCCAGCAGCTTTTTAGCGGGAAAGGAGGATGAGCAGTTCTTC

J gene: TRBJ1-2
CDR3 length: 15
D gene: TRBD1
clone size: few
V gene: TRBV6-6
CDR3 protein: CASSYPGTGPRGYTF
CDR3 DNA: TGTGCCAGCAGCTACCCCGGGACAGGCCCCAGGGGCTACACCTTC

J gene: TRBJ1-2
CDR3 length: 12
D gene: TRBD1
clone size: .
V gene: TRBV28
CDR3 protein: CASSLVGGGYTF
CDR3 DNA: TGTGCCAGCAGTTTAGTAGGGGGCGGCTACACCTTC

J gene: TRBJ2-1
CDR3 length: 16
D gene: TRBD2
clone size: .
V gene: TRBV7-9
CDR3 protein: CASSPWGSGRGNEQFF
CDR3 DNA: TGTGCCAGCAGCCCCTGGGGTAGCGGGAGAGGTAATGAGCAGTTCTTC

J gene: TRBJ2-7
CDR3 length: 15
D gene: .
clone size: .
V gene: TRBV5-4
CDR3 protein: CASSLATIGSGEQYF
CDR3 DNA: TGTGCCAGCAGCTTGGCCACGATAGGGAGCGGCGAGCAGTACTTC

J gene: TRBJ2-2
CDR3 length: 16
D gene: .
clone size: once
V gene: TRBV4-3
CDR3 protein: CASSQDRGANTGELFF
CDR3 DNA: TGCGCCAGCAGCCAAGATCGCGGAGCTAACACCGGGGAGCTGTTTTTT

J gene: TRBJ2-1
CDR3 length: 12
D gene: .
clone size: .
V gene: TRBV2
CDR3 protein: CASRDTYNEQFF
CDR3 DNA: TGTGCCAGCCGGGACACCTACAATGAGCAGTTCTTC

J gene: TRBJ1-3
CDR3 length: 14
D gene: .
clone size: .
V gene: TRBV23-1
CDR3 protein: CASSQSSRADTIYF
CDR3 DNA: TGCGCCAGCAGTCAATCGTCCAGGGCAGACACCATATATTTT

J gene: TRBJ2-1
CDR3 length: 16
D gene: TRBD2
clone size: .
V gene: TRBV7-9
CDR3 protein: CAGRSGSKSSYNEQFF
CDR3 DNA: TGTGCCGGCAGAAGCGGGAGTAAAAGCTCCTACAATGAGCAGTTCTTC

J gene: TRBJ2-1
CDR3 length: 15
D gene: TRBD1
clone size: many
V gene: TRBV28
CDR3 protein: CASRGTGGRYNEQFF
CDR3 DNA: TGTGCCAGCAGGGGGACAGGGGGACGTTACAATGAGCAGTTCTTC

J gene: TRBJ1-1
CDR3 length: 13
D gene: TRBD1
clone size: medium-sized
V gene: TRBV2
CDR3 protein: CASRRGLNTEAFF
CDR3 DNA: TGTGCCAGCAGGAGGGGGCTCAACACTGAAGCTTTCTTT

J gene: TRBJ2-7
CDR3 length: 14
D gene: .
clone size: .
V gene: TRBV9
CDR3 protein: CASSPETGSHEQYF
CDR3 DNA: TGTGCCAGCAGCCCCGAAACAGGGAGCCACGAGCAGTACTTC

J gene: TRBJ2-6
CDR3 length: 15
D gene: .
clone size: .
V gene: TRBV11-2
CDR3 protein: CASSRDHSGANVLTF
CDR3 DNA: TGTGCCAGCAGCCGGGATCACTCTGGGGCCAACGTCCTGACTTTC

J gene: TRBJ2-7
CDR3 length: 15
D gene: TRBD2
clone size: .
V gene: TRBV4-3
CDR3 protein: CASSLIAGDTGEQYF
CDR3 DNA: TGCGCCAGCAGCCTCATAGCGGGAGACACTGGCGAGCAGTACTTC

J gene: TRBJ2-7
CDR3 length: 11
D gene: .
clone size: .
V gene: TRBV25-1
CDR3 protein: CASRSSYEQYF
CDR3 DNA: TGTGCCAGCAGGTCGTCCTACGAGCAGTACTTC

J gene: TRBJ2-1
CDR3 length: 16
D gene: .
clone size: .
V gene: TRBV5-1
CDR3 protein: CASSAALVGSYNEQFF
CDR3 DNA: TGCGCCAGCAGCGCGGCCCTCGTGGGTTCCTACAATGAGCAGTTCTTC

J gene: TRBJ1-2
CDR3 length: 12
D gene: .
clone size: .
V gene: TRBV28
CDR3 protein: CASSFGISGYTF
CDR3 DNA: TGTGCCAGCAGTTTCGGTATCTCTGGCTACACCTTC

J gene: TRBJ1-5
CDR3 length: 15
D gene: .
clone size: .
V gene: TRBV6-1
CDR3 protein: CASSAPSLFYQPQHF
CDR3 DNA: TGTGCCAGCAGTGCGCCTTCATTATTCTATCAGCCCCAGCATTTT

J gene: TRBJ2-3
CDR3 length: 19
D gene: .
clone size: .
V gene: TRBV11-3
CDR3 protein: CASSWDSAGGGSSTDTQYF
CDR3 DNA: TGTGCCAGCAGCTGGGACAGTGCGGGGGGAGGCAGTAGCACAGATACGCAGTATTTT

J gene: TRBJ2-6
CDR3 length: 16
D gene: .
clone size: .
V gene: TRBV18
CDR3 protein: CASSPPVLSGANVLTF
CDR3 DNA: TGTGCCAGCTCACCACCGGTCCTCTCTGGGGCCAACGTCCTGACTTTC

J gene: TRBJ2-5
CDR3 length: 15
D gene: TRBD1
clone size: few
V gene: TRBV28
CDR3 protein: CASSFRGLELETQYF
CDR3 DNA: TGTGCCAGCAGTTTCAGGGGGTTGGAGTTAGAGACCCAGTACTTC

J gene: TRBJ2-7
CDR3 length: 16
D gene: .
clone size: once
V gene: TRBV9
CDR3 protein: CASSVSPQGGSGEQYF
CDR3 DNA: TGTGCCAGCAGCGTAAGCCCGCAGGGGGGCTCGGGCGAGCAGTACTTC

J gene: TRBJ2-5
CDR3 length: 14
D gene: .
clone size: .
V gene: TRBV19
CDR3 protein: CASSIGLRKETQYF
CDR3 DNA: TGTGCCAGTAGTATAGGATTAAGGAAAGAGACCCAGTACTTC

J gene: TRBJ2-5
CDR3 length: 13
D gene: .
clone size: .
V gene: TRBV13
CDR3 protein: CASSSRGVETQYF
CDR3 DNA: TGTGCCAGCAGCTCCCGAGGGGTAGAGACCCAGTACTTC

J gene: TRBJ2-1
CDR3 length: 15
D gene: .
clone size: .
V gene: TRBV4-2
CDR3 protein: CASSSPSRVGEEQFF
CDR3 DNA: TGTGCCAGCAGCTCCCCATCCAGGGTAGGGGAGGAGCAGTTCTTC

J gene: TRBJ2-1
CDR3 length: 16
D gene: .
clone size: .
V gene: TRBV6-5
CDR3 protein: CASSYSTGSGTGEQFF
CDR3 DNA: TGTGCCAGCAGTTACTCGACAGGGTCAGGGACTGGTGAGCAGTTCTTC

J gene: TRBJ1-2
CDR3 length: 15
D gene: TRBD1
clone size: few
V gene: TRBV11-3
CDR3 protein: CASSLWDRDVYGYTF
CDR3 DNA: TGTGCCAGCAGCCTTTGGGACAGGGATGTCTATGGCTACACCTTC

J gene: TRBJ2-1
CDR3 length: 16
D gene: TRBD2
clone size: .
V gene: TRBV5-1
CDR3 protein: CASRASGEQFYNEQFF
CDR3 DNA: TGCGCCAGCCGGGCTAGCGGTGAACAATTCTACAATGAGCAGTTCTTC

J gene: TRBJ2-1
CDR3 length: 11
D gene: .
clone size: .
V gene: TRBV5-1
CDR3 protein: CASSSGNEQFF
CDR3 DNA: TGCGCCAGCAGCTCGGGGAATGAGCAGTTCTTC

J gene: TRBJ2-3
CDR3 length: 17
D gene: .
clone size: .
V gene: TRBV11-3
CDR3 protein: CASSLAPLQVYTDTQYF
CDR3 DNA: TGTGCCAGCAGCTTAGCCCCCCTACAGGTTTACACAGATACGCAGTATTTT

J gene: TRBJ1-1
CDR3 length: 13
D gene: .
clone size: .
V gene: TRBV6-5
CDR3 protein: CASSPGGDTEAFF
CDR3 DNA: TGTGCCAGCAGCCCCGGGGGGGACACTGAAGCTTTCTTT

J gene: TRBJ1-4
CDR3 length: 14
D gene: .
clone size: .
V gene: TRBV11-2
CDR3 protein: CASSLWETNEKLFF
CDR3 DNA: TGTGCCAGCAGCTTGTGGGAAACTAATGAAAAACTGTTTTTT

J gene: TRBJ2-2
CDR3 length: 13
D gene: .
clone size: many
V gene: TRBV7-9
CDR3 protein: CATQGVNTGELFF
CDR3 DNA: TGTGCCACCCAGGGCGTGAACACCGGGGAGCTGTTTTTT

J gene: TRBJ2-6
CDR3 length: 17
D gene: .
clone size: .
V gene: TRBV21-1
CDR3 protein: CASSPRQGPIGANVLTF
CDR3 DNA: TGTGCCAGCAGCCCGCGACAGGGACCGATTGGGGCCAACGTCCTGACTTTC

J gene: TRBJ1-3
CDR3 length: 13
D gene: .
clone size: .
V gene: TRBV2
CDR3 protein: CASPRPSGNTIYF
CDR3 DNA: TGTGCCAGCCCACGGCCCTCTGGAAACACCATATATTTT

J gene: TRBJ2-1
CDR3 length: 14
D gene: .
clone size: few
V gene: TRBV25-1
CDR3 protein: CASSGGKEASEQFF
CDR3 DNA: TGTGCCAGCAGTGGAGGGAAGGAGGCAAGTGAGCAGTTCTTC

J gene: TRBJ2-1
CDR3 length: 15
D gene: TRBD1
clone size: few
V gene: TRBV30
CDR3 protein: CAWSDTGARINEQFF
CDR3 DNA: TGTGCCTGGAGTGACACAGGGGCCCGAATCAATGAGCAGTTCTTC

J gene: TRBJ2-3
CDR3 length: 17
D gene: TRBD2
clone size: .
V gene: TRBV9
CDR3 protein: CASSERTGTSGTDTQYF
CDR3 DNA: TGTGCCAGCAGCGAGCGTACCGGGACTAGCGGTACAGATACGCAGTATTTT

J gene: TRBJ2-1
CDR3 length: 17
D gene: .
clone size: few
V gene: TRBV7-9
CDR3 protein: CASSPAGFEGTHNEQFF
CDR3 DNA: TGTGCCAGCAGCCCCGCGGGATTTGAAGGGACTCACAATGAGCAGTTCTTC